The 14 T cell receptor beta chains listed next were all sequenced from one sample in a study of CD4 T cells in relation to SARS-CoV-2 and coronaviruses. These TCRs are of unknown antigen specificity. This table comes from immunoSEQ multiplex PCR, and its TCRdb copy is limited to in-frame clones, with some not included. The sample comprises roughly 30,000 clones, 74% of which are singletons, and roughly 25% rests with the top ten. CD4+ T cells from unexposed donors were obtained before the COVID-19 pandemic (2011-2018). The cells were cultured for less than twelve days before CD4+ T cells were isolated. The sequenced sample consisted of CD4+ T cells from PBMCs, cultured in vitro. The receptors were gathered from a human donor in good health.

The chain has TRBV10-3 and TRBJ2-3, with 8 bases fitting TRBD1. Germline loops: CDR1 ENHRY, CDR2 SYGVKD. There are 12 residues in the CDR3. J lost 2 bases, V lost 9 bases, and 1 base had no gene match. The CDR3, as DNA: TGTGCCATTCAGGGGGCCACAGATACGCAGTATTTT. This encodes CAIQGATDTQYF.

The chain employs TRBV3-1 (or the pseudogene TRBV3-2) and TRBJ2-1, with 7 bases aligning to TRBD2. Per germline, CDR1 LGHDT and CDR2 YNNKEL (reference sequence). After removal of 5 bases from V and 6 bases from J, the junction contained 10 bases not matched to a gene. This CDR3 is 15 amino acids long. CDR3 nucleotide sequence: TGTGCCAGCAGCACCCAGCGGGGTGTGGGCAATGAGCAGTTCTTC. It yields the protein CASSTQRGVGNEQFF.

V and J are TRBV10-3 and TRBJ2-3, with TRBD2 identical over 9 bases. The CDR3 is made up of 18 amino acids. Looked up from germline, CDR1 is ENHRY and CDR2 is SYGVKD. The junction had 7 bases not matched to a gene; V was cut back by 0 bases and J by 0 bases. The CDR3 is CAISESSGGSSSTDTQYF. CDR3 DNA: TGTGCCATCAGTGAGTCGAGCGGGGGGTCCTCTAGCACAGATACGCAGTATTTT.

The chain combines TRBV12-3 or TRBV12-4 with TRBJ2-1; D not resolved. The CDR3 is made up of 12 amino acids. Trimming took off 6 bases at V and 8 bases at J, with 11 bases between the two ends. DNA of the CDR3: TGTGCCAGCAGCACCCGAGACCATGAGCAGTTCTTC. Protein: CASSTRDHEQFF.

The chain is built from TRBV2 and TRBJ2-1; no reliable D call. Germline CDR1 reads SNHLY; CDR2 reads FYNNEI. Trimming pared 7 bases from V and 13 bases from J, leaving 11 bases between. CDR3 length: 10 residues. The chain's CDR3 is CASNLGIQFF. CDR3 DNA sequence: TGTGCCAGCAACCTAGGGATACAGTTCTTC.

The rearrangement uses TRBV6-5 and TRBJ2-3; 10 positions agree with TRBD2. J was trimmed by 3 bases and V by 0 bases; bases with no gene match: 3. The CDR3 loop spans 16 amino acids. Germline V gene lookup returns CDR1 MNHEY and CDR2 SVGAGI. The CDR3 region has the DNA TGTGCCAGCAGTTACTCTAGCGGGAGGTGGACAGATACGCAGTATTTT. This gives the protein CASSYSSGRWTDTQYF.

This rearrangement joins TRBV4-3 to TRBJ2-2, with TRBD2 matching 8 bases. CDR1 and CDR2 from the germline V gene are LGHNA and YSLEER. The V and J ends lost 4 bases and 2 bases, in that order; junction bases with no gene match: 9. The CDR3 runs to 17 residues. The CDR3 bases are TGCGCCAGCAGCCGGGGCGGAGCGGGAGTTAACACCGGGGAGCTGTTTTTT. It specifies CASSRGGAGVNTGELFF.

V and J are TRBV9 and TRBJ2-7; D gene uncertain. The germline CDR1 and CDR2 sequences are SGDLS and YYNGEE. The V end was cut by 5 bases, the J end by 5 bases, with 17 bases between. This CDR3 has 14 residues. CDR3 in amino acids: CASRVEGSGHEQYF. The CDR3 bases are TGTGCCAGCAGGGTTGAAGGGTCAGGCCACGAGCAGTACTTC.

This clone was seen more than once but under ten times. V is TRBV29-1 and J is TRBJ1-2; 7 bases are shared with TRBD1. Per germline, CDR1 SQVTM and CDR2 ANQGSEA. Trimming took 5 bases from V and 4 from J; bases not matched to a gene: 1. CDR3 size: 11 residues. For the CDR3, the DNA is TGCAGCGTTTACAGGGGCTATGGCTACACCTTC. Translating gives CSVYRGYGYTF.

The chain uses TRBV5-6 and TRBJ1-6; D remains unclear. This CDR3 contains 15 residues. Between the trimmed V and J ends, which lost 2 bases and 7 bases, there was a span of 13 bases. Germline V gene sequence: CDR1 SGHDT, CDR2 YYEEEE. The CDR3 here is CASSFTHGENSPLHF. The CDR3 DNA reads as TGTGCCAGCAGCTTTACGCACGGGGAAAATTCACCCCTCCACTTT.

This chain uses TRBV7-2 with TRBJ2-1; D gene ambiguous. This CDR3 has 16 amino acids. CDR1 and CDR2 from the germline V gene are SGHTA and FQGNSA. V was cut by 5 bases and J by 0 bases, with 14 bases left in between. CDR3: CASSPSATSSYNEQFF. The CDR3 DNA reads as TGTGCCAGCAGCCCCTCTGCTACCAGCTCCTACAATGAGCAGTTCTTC.

CDR3 in amino acids: CASSDRFREELHF. The CDR3 DNA sequence: TGTGCCAGCAGTGATAGGTTCCGGGAGGAGCTCCACTTT. The chain employs TRBV6-1 and TRBJ1-6, with D unclear. This CDR3 spans 13 amino acids. CDR1 MNHNS and CDR2 SASEGT come from the germline V gene. Deletions cut 3 bases from V and 16 bases from J, with 16 bases between.

The rearrangement uses TRBV10-3 and TRBJ2-3; 7 bases align to TRBD2. Trimming cost V 6 bases and J 4 bases; bases outside gene matches: 4. The CDR3 totals 13 residues. Per germline, CDR1 ENHRY and CDR2 SYGVKD. This CDR3 reads CAISTSAPDTQYF. The CDR3 region has the DNA TGTGCCATCAGCACTAGCGCCCCAGATACGCAGTATTTT.

The rearrangement uses TRBV6-5 and TRBJ2-2; D is undetermined. Germline CDR1 is MNHEY and CDR2 is SVGAGI. The V gene lost 7 bases and the J gene lost 2 bases, with 8 bases spanning the gap. The CDR3 spans 13 residues. CDR3 in DNA: TGTGCCAGCAACCCTACAAACACCGGGGAGCTGTTTTTT. The encoded protein is CASNPTNTGELFF.